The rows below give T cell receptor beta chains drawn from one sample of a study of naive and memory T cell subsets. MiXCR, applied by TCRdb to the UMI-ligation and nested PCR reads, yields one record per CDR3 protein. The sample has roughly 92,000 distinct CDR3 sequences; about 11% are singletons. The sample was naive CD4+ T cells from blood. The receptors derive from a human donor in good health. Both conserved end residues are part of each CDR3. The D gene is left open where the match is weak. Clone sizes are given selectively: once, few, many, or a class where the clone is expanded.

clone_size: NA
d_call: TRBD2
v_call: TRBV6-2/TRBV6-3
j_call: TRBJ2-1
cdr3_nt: TGTGCCAGCAGTCCACCGGGACTAGCGGAACCAAGAAATGAGCAGTTCTTC
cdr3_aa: CASSPPGLAEPRNEQFF

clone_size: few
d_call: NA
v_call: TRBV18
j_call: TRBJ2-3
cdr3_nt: TGTGCCAGCTCACCACCGGGTCGGGCAGATACGCAGTATTTT
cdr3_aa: CASSPPGRADTQYF

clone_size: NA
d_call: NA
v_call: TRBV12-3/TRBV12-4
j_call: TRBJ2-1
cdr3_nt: TGTGCCAGCAGGGGAACCACAGGGTCCTACAATGAGCAGTTCTTC
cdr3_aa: CASRGTTGSYNEQFF

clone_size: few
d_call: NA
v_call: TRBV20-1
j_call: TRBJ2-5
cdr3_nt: TGCAGTGCTGGACGGGGGAAAGAGACCCAGTACTTC
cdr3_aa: CSAGRGKETQYF

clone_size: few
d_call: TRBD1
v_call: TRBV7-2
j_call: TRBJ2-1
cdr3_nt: TGTGCCAGCAGCTCCGGGACAGGGGTAGGCAATGAGCAGTTCTTC
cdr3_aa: CASSSGTGVGNEQFF

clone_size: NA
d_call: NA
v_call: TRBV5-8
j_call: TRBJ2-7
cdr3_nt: TGTGCCAGCAGCCTCGGTCAACTTCTCTCCTACGAGCAGTACTTC
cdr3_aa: CASSLGQLLSYEQYF

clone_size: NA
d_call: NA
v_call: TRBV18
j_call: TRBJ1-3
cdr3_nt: TGTGCCAGCTCACCGGCCCCAGACGGAAACACCATATATTTT
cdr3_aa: CASSPAPDGNTIYF

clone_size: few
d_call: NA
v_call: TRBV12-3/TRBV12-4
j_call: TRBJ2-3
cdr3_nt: TGTGCCAGCAGACATCTCAGGGCACCCACAGATACGCAGTATTTT
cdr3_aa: CASRHLRAPTDTQYF

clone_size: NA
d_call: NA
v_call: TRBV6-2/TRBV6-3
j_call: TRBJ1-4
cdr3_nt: TGTGCCAGCAGTCCCAGACCGTGGAAGGATGAAAAACTGTTTTTT
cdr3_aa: CASSPRPWKDEKLFF

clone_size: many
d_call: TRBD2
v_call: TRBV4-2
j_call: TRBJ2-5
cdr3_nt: TGTGCCAGCAGCCGACCGGGTAGCGGGAGTGAGACCCAGTACTTC
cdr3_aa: CASSRPGSGSETQYF

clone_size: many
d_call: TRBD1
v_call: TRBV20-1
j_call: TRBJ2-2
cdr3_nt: TGCAGCGGACCAAAGTCAGGGGGTACCGGGGAGCTGTTTTTT
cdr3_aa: CSGPKSGGTGELFF

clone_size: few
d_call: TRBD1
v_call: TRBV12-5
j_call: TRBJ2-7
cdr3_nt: TGTGCTAGTGGTTCCGGAACGGGACAGGGGGCTCTTCAGTACTTC
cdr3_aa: CASGSGTGQGALQYF

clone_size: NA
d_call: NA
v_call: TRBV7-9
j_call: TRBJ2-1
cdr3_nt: TGTGCCAGCAGCTTTCACCGGAGAACATACAATGAGCAGTTCTTC
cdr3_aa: CASSFHRRTYNEQFF

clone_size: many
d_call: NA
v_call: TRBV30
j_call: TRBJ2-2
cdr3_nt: TGTGCCTGGAGTCCCTCGTGGGTCGGGGAGCTGTTTTTT
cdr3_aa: CAWSPSWVGELFF

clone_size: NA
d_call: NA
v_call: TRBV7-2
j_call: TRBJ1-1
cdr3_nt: TGTGCCAGCAGCCCCATTGCATGGAACACTGAAGCTTTCTTT
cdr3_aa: CASSPIAWNTEAFF

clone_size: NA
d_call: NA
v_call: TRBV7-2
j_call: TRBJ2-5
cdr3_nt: TGTGCCAGCAGCTCGCAGGGGAATCAAGAGACCCAGTACTTC
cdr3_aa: CASSSQGNQETQYF

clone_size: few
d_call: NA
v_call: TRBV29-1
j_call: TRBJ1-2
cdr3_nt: TGCAGCGTTTTACAGGGATCCTATGGCTACACCTTC
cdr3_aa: CSVLQGSYGYTF

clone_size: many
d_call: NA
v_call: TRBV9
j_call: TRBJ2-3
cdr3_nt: TGTGCCAGCAGCTTCGACTCCATAGGAAGCACAGATACGCAGTATTTT
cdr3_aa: CASSFDSIGSTDTQYF

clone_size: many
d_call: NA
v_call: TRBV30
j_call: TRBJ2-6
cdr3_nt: TGTGCCTGGAGTTCGGCTGGGGCCAACGTCCTGACTTTC
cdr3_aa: CAWSSAGANVLTF

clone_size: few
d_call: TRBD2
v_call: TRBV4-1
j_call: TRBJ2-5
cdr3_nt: TGCGCCAGCAGCCATGGGACTAGCGGGAGTTCAGAGACCCAGTACTTC
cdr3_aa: CASSHGTSGSSETQYF

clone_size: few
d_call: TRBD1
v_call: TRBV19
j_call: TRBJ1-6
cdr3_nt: TGTGCCAGCAAAGACAGGGGTTCACCCCTCCACTTT
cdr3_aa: CASKDRGSPLHF

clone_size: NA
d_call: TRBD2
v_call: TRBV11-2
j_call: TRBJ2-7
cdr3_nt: TGTGCCAGCAGCTTAGATACGGGGGGAGCCGGGTCCTACGAGCAGTACTTC
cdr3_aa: CASSLDTGGAGSYEQYF

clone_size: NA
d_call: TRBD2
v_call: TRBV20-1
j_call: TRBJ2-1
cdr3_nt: TGCAGTGCTAGCCGGGACTACAGCTACAATGAGCAGTTCTTC
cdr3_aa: CSASRDYSYNEQFF

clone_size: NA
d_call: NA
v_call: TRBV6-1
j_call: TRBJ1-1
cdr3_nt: TGTGCCAGCAGTGACAGGCCGAACACTGAAGCTTTCTTT
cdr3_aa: CASSDRPNTEAFF

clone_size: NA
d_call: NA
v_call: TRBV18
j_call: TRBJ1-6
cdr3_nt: TGTGCCAGCTCCCCCTCCACTCCGGGGGGCTATAATTCACCCCTCCACTTT
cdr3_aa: CASSPSTPGGYNSPLHF

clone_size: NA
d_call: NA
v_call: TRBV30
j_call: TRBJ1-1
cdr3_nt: TGTGCCTGGAGTACCAGTACGGGGGCTAACGCTGAAGCTTTCTTT
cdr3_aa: CAWSTSTGANAEAFF